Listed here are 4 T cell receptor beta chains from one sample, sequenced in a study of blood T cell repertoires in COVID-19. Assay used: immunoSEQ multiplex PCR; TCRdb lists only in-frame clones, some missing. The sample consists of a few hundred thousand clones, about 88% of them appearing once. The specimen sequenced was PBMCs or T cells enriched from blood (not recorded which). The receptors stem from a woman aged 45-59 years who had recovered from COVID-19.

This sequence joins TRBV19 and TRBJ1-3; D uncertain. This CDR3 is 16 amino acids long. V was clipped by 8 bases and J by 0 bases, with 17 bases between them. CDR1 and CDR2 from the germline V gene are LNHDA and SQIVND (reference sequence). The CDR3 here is CASGNLGANSGNTIYF. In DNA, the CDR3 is TGTGCCAGTGGGAACCTGGGAGCAAACTCTGGAAACACCATATATTTT.

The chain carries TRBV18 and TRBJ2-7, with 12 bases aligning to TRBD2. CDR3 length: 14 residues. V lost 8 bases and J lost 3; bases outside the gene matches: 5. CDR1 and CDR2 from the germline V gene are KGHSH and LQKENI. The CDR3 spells CASAKTSGGYEQYF. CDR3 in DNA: TGTGCCAGCGCGAAGACTAGCGGGGGCTACGAGCAGTACTTC.

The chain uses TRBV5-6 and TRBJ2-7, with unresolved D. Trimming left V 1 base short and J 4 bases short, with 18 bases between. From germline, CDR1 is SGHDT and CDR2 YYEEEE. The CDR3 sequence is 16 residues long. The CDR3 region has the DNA TGTGCCAGCAGCTTGTCCGCGGCGAAGCGACCATACGAGCAGTACTTC. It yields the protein CASSLSAAKRPYEQYF.

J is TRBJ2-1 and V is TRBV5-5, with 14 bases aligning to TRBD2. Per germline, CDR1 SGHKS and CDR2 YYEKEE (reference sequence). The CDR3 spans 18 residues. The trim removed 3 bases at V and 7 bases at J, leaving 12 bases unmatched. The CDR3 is CASSSYRTSGRPDNEQFF. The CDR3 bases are TGTGCCAGCAGCTCTTATAGGACTAGCGGGAGGCCGGATAATGAGCAGTTCTTC.